The 16 T cell receptor beta chains in this list originate from one sample, sequenced in a study of blood T cells in healthy people across ages. Next came a second PCR, run for about 6 to 11 cycles, which used a sample-barcoded 5' primer along with a J-beta primer mix. TCRdb passed the 5' RACE reads through MiXCR, listing each CDR3 protein once. The table includes about 1,400,000 distinct CDR3 sequences, roughly 45% detected once. The source material was blood. These receptors all stem from a woman between 18 and 30 years old in good health.

The gene calls are TRBV29-1 and TRBJ2-2; TRBD2 agrees at 12 bases. Trimming took 6 bases from V and 0 from J; bases not matched to a gene: 8. Germline V gene data show CDR1 as SQVTM and CDR2 as ANQGSEA. The CDR3 runs 17 residues. CDR3 protein: CSVLAGGPRSNTGELFF. In DNA, the CDR3 is TGCAGCGTACTAGCGGGGGGTCCGCGCTCGAACACCGGGGAGCTGTTTTTT.

This clonotype was counted between two and nine times. The rearrangement links TRBV3-1 to TRBJ2-4; D call uncertain. Near its end, the DNA agrees better with TRBJ2-7, so the J call may be wrong. Germline CDR1 is LGHDT and CDR2 is YNNKEL (reference sequence). The CDR3 totals 16 residues. The CDR3 DNA is TGTGCCAGCAGCCAAGATCTAAGCGCTAGAGTTTACGAGCAGTACTTC. Translating it yields CASSQDLSARVYEQYF.

A few counts support this clonotype. This chain joins TRBV28 and TRBJ2-3; D not certain. From germline, CDR1 is MDHEN and CDR2 SYDVKM. This CDR3 region has 13 residues. With 3 bases removed from V and 4 bases from J, the gap between germline ends came to 8 bases. The CDR3 loop is CASSFRSADTQYF. Written as DNA, the CDR3 is TGTGCCAGCAGTTTTAGGAGCGCAGATACGCAGTATTTT.

The chain has TRBV7-2 and TRBJ2-7; 9 bases line up with TRBD2. The CDR3 loop spans 16 amino acids. Germline CDR1 and CDR2: SGHTA and FQGNSA. The ends lost 4 bases at V and 0 bases at J; junction bases unmatched: 7. The CDR3 DNA sequence: TGTGCCAGCAGCTCGGATAGCGGGGGATCCTCCTACGAGCAGTACTTC. This codes for CASSSDSGGSSYEQYF.

This clonotype was detected many times. CDR3 in amino acids: CASSLALKGLHYEQYF. Written as DNA, the CDR3 is TGTGCCAGCAGTTTAGCGCTGAAGGGACTCCATTACGAGCAGTACTTC. The V call is TRBV12-3 or TRBV12-4, the J call TRBJ2-7, with D possibly TRBD2 on 6 matching bases. Trimming removed 0 bases from V and 4 bases from J, with 16 bases in between. The CDR3 runs 16 residues.

The genes are TRBV6-1 and TRBJ1-4; TRBD1 is a possible D gene (5 bases). Per germline, CDR1 MNHNS and CDR2 SASEGT. Trimming pared 1 base from V and 8 bases from J, leaving 11 bases between. This CDR3 has 14 amino acids. The CDR3 nucleotides are TGTGCCAGCAGTGAAGTGCAGGGTCTCGAAAAACTGTTTTTT. Encoded protein: CASSEVQGLEKLFF.

The gene calls are TRBV4-1 and TRBJ2-2, with no clear D. CDR3 length: 16 residues. Germline CDR1 reads MGHRA; CDR2 reads YSYEKL. Trimming stripped 0 bases from V and 4 bases from J, with 12 bases between. CDR3 in amino acids: CASSQEARIVTGELFF. The CDR3 bases are TGCGCCAGCAGCCAAGAGGCAAGAATTGTCACCGGGGAGCTGTTTTTT.

Here the CDR3 reads CASSRGLAGVLSSYEQYF. The CDR3 DNA reads TGTGCCAGCAGTCGGGGACTAGCGGGGGTTCTGAGCTCCTACGAGCAGTACTTC. The chain joins TRBV2 to TRBJ2-7, with 14 nucleotides matching TRBD2. V was clipped by 5 bases and J by 0 bases; unmatched bases: 9. The CDR3 consists of 18 residues. The germline V gene has CDR1 SNHLY and CDR2 FYNNEI.

V and J are TRBV4-1 and TRBJ2-7; D gene unclear. Looked up from germline, CDR1 is MGHRA and CDR2 is YSYEKL. The CDR3 sequence is 15 residues long. The V gene lost 2 bases and the J gene lost 2 bases, with 13 bases spanning the gap. The DNA of the CDR3 is TGCGCCAGCAGCCAAATAGACACGTCCACCTACGAGCAGTACTTC. It encodes CASSQIDTSTYEQYF.

The chain couples TRBV9 to TRBJ2-1; TRBD1 or TRBD2 may be the D gene (6 bases each). The germline CDR1 and CDR2 sequences are SGDLS and YYNGEE. The CDR3 totals 14 residues. The germline V and J ends were trimmed by 2 bases and 8 bases, with 14 bases remaining between them. CDR3 loop: CASSVGARGDEQFF. CDR3 DNA sequence: TGTGCCAGCAGCGTGGGGGCGCGGGGCGATGAGCAGTTCTTC.

The gene calls are TRBV6-5 and TRBJ1-2, with D tentatively TRBD1 (6 bases). CDR1 and CDR2 from the germline V gene are MNHEY and SVGAGI. The CDR3 is 11 residues long. Trimming left V 8 bases short and J 4 bases short, with 8 bases between. CDR3: CASQGSYGYTF. CDR3 DNA sequence: TGTGCCAGCCAGGGGTCCTATGGCTACACCTTC.

There are a few counts of this clonotype. J is TRBJ2-7 and V is TRBV6-5, with D perhaps TRBD1 (5 bases). This CDR3 has 15 residues. With 2 bases removed from V and 7 bases from J, the gap between germline ends came to 18 bases. The germline gives CDR1 MNHEY, CDR2 SVGAGI. In DNA, the CDR3 is TGTGCCAGCAGTTACGGCAGGGCGCCTCATACTGAGCAGTACTTC. Its protein product is CASSYGRAPHTEQYF.

This clonotype has more than one count but fewer than ten. The V gene is TRBV29-1, the J gene TRBJ2-2; no definite D call. V was pared by 7 bases and J by 6 bases, with 12 bases between. Looked up from germline, CDR1 is SQVTM and CDR2 is ANQGSEA. CDR3 size: 12 residues. This chain's CDR3 is CSARVWAGELFF. The CDR3 DNA reads TGCAGCGCCCGGGTATGGGCCGGGGAGCTGTTTTTT.

CDR3 sequence reads: CSARDRGVTEAFF. CDR3 nucleotide sequence: TGCAGTGCTAGAGACAGGGGGGTCACTGAAGCTTTCTTT. The J gene is TRBJ1-1, the V gene TRBV20-1; TRBD1 aligns across 7 bases. CDR1 is DFQATT, CDR2 SNEGSKA, per germline (reference sequence). The CDR3 has 13 residues. Trimming removed 0 bases from V and 4 bases from J; junction bases left unmatched: 2.

This rearrangement joins TRBV5-1 to TRBJ2-1; 10 positions match TRBD1. V shed 2 bases, J shed 7 bases, and the junction held 18 bases outside the gene matches. Germline V gene lookup returns CDR1 SGHRS and CDR2 YFSETQ. CDR3 length equals 19 residues. The CDR3 sequence is CASSLPSTGGPQGGNEQFF. In DNA form, the CDR3 reads TGCGCCAGCAGCTTACCCTCGACAGGGGGCCCCCAAGGGGGGAATGAGCAGTTCTTC.

The rearrangement joins TRBV28 to TRBJ1-2; 10 nucleotides match TRBD1. The trim removed 11 bases at V and 0 bases at J, leaving 9 bases unmatched. From germline, CDR1 is MDHEN and CDR2 SYDVKM. This CDR3 region has 15 residues. CDR3 sequence reads: CAGARTGGANYGYTF. The CDR3 DNA is TGTGCCGGAGCCCGGACAGGGGGAGCTAACTATGGCTACACCTTC.